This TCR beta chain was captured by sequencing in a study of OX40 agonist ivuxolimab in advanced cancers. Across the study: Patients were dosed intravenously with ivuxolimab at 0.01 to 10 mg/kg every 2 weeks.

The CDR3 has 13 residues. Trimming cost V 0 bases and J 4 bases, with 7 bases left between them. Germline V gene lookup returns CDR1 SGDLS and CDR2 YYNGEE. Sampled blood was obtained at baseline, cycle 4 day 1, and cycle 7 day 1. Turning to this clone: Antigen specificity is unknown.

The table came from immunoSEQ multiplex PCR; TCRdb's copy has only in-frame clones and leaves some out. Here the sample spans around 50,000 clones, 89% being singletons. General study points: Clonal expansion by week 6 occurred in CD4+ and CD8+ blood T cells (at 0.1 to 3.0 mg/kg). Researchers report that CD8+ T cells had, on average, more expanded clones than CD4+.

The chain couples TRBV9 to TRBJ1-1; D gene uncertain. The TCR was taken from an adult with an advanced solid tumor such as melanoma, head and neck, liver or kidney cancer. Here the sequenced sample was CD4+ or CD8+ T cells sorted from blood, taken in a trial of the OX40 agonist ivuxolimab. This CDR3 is CASSVGWATEAFF. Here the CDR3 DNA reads TGTGCCAGCAGCGTAGGCTGGGCCACTGAAGCTTTCTTT.